This entry lists 21 T cell receptor beta chains sequenced from one sample in a study of cytotoxic CD8 clonotypes in ibrutinib-treated CLL. This table comes from immunoSEQ multiplex PCR, and its TCRdb copy is limited to in-frame clones, with some not included. The repertoire holds some 100,000 clones, with 50% to 65% as singletons. This specimen was PBMCs, taken after 24 months of ibrutinib treatment. The receptor source for this set is a human donor with chronic lymphocytic leukemia.

The CDR3 sequence: CASAIAGALNTGELFF. CDR3 bases: TGTGCCAGCGCTATAGCGGGGGCCCTGAACACCGGGGAGCTGTTTTTT. The genes are TRBV18 and TRBJ2-2, with 9 nucleotides matching TRBD2. V gave up 8 bases and J gave up 1 base; unmatched junction bases: 8. This CDR3 region has 16 residues. The V gene's germline CDR1 is KGHSH and CDR2 LQKENI.

As to this clone: This CDR3 is also generated by other DNA sequences in the sample. CDR3 nucleotide sequence: TGTGCCAGCAGCTTACAAGGGGCCCCCAATCAGCCCCAGCATTTT. Translating it yields CASSLQGAPNQPQHF. The chain recombines TRBV7-8 with TRBJ1-5, with D perhaps TRBD1 (5 bases). CDR1 and CDR2 from the germline V gene are SGHVS and FQNEAQ. The CDR3 length is 15 residues. The V end was cut by 2 bases, the J end by 3 bases, with 11 bases between.

This clone was seen only a few times. The CDR3 loop is CASSFGRDDQPQHF. The CDR3 region has the DNA TGTGCCAGCAGCTTTGGCAGGGACGATCAGCCCCAGCATTTT. J is TRBJ1-5 and V is TRBV7-9; TRBD1 might be the D (5 bases). Germline loops: CDR1 SEHNR, CDR2 FQNEAQ (reference sequence). V dropped 3 bases and J dropped 5 bases, with 11 bases sitting between them. This CDR3 has 14 residues.

The genes are TRBV5-1 and TRBJ2-2, with a possible D match to TRBD2 (5 bases). This CDR3 is built from 15 residues. From germline, CDR1 is SGHRS and CDR2 YFSETQ. V was shortened by 0 bases and J by 7 bases, with 13 bases between the two germline ends. CDR3 protein: CASSLGGAYFGELFF. DNA for the CDR3: TGCGCCAGCAGCTTGGGGGGAGCCTACTTCGGGGAGCTGTTTTTT.

V and J are TRBV21-1 and TRBJ1-1; the table's D call, TRBD1, was not checked against the DNA. TRBV21-1 is noted as a pseudogene. The CDR3 runs 14 residues. CDR3 region: CASQDPTVNTEAFF. CDR3 bases: TGTGCCAGCCAGGATCCCACGGTTAACACTGAAGCTTTCTTT.

There are a few counts of this clone. This sequence joins TRBV2 and TRBJ2-7; no reliable D call. The germline V gene encodes CDR1 SNHLY and CDR2 FYNNEI. Trimming pared 6 bases from V and 2 bases from J, leaving 11 bases between. The length of the CDR3 is 13 residues. DNA for the CDR3: TGTGCCAGCAGCTACCCCCGGGCCTACGAGCAGTACTTC. Translation gives CASSYPRAYEQYF.

The chain has TRBV5-1 and TRBJ2-7, with 8 bases aligning to TRBD1. This CDR3 contains 15 residues. Trimming cost V 0 bases and J 1 base; bases outside gene matches: 3. Germline V CDR1 and CDR2: SGHRS, YFSETQ. This CDR3 is CASSLAGGDSYEQYF. The CDR3 DNA reads as TGCGCCAGCAGCTTGGCAGGGGGCGATTCCTACGAGCAGTACTTC.

This clone turned up a few times. The rearrangement links TRBV30 to TRBJ1-1, with a tentative D call TRBD1 (5 bases). Looked up from germline, CDR1 is GTSNPN and CDR2 is SVGIG (reference sequence). Trimming pared 5 bases from V and 3 bases from J, leaving 13 bases between. This CDR3 has 13 residues. CDR3 loop: CAWDSSPYTEAFF. The CDR3, as DNA: TGTGCCTGGGACAGCTCCCCCTACACTGAAGCTTTCTTT.

The genes are TRBV7-3 and TRBJ2-5; weak D call: TRBD1 (6 bases). This CDR3 has 13 amino acids. V lost 5 bases and J 5 bases, leaving 12 bases between the germline ends. In germline, CDR1 is SGHTA, CDR2 FQGTGA. CDR3 protein: CASSEQGGETQYF. The CDR3 DNA is TGTGCCAGCAGCGAACAGGGCGGGGAGACCCAGTACTTC. The full variable domain, in which reference TRBV7-3 and TRBJ2-5 provide the parts outside the CDR3, is GAGVSQTPSNKVTEKGKYVELRCDPISGHTALYWYRQSLGQGPEFLIYFQGTGAADDSGLPNDRFFAVRPEGSVSTLKIQRTERGDSAVYLCASSEQGGETQYFGPGTRLLVL.

The V gene is TRBV2, the J gene TRBJ1-2, with a weak D call TRBD1 (6 bases). The CDR3 runs to 19 residues. V was clipped by 0 bases and J by 3 bases, with 23 bases between them. Germline loops: CDR1 SNHLY, CDR2 FYNNEI. For the CDR3, the DNA is TGTGCCAGCAGTGAAGCGGGGAGGGGGAAAGTAGGTAGTGACTATGGCTACACCTTC. Protein: CASSEAGRGKVGSDYGYTF. The whole variable domain, remainder taken from reference TRBV2 and TRBJ1-2, is EPEVTQTPSHQVTQMGQEVILRCVPISNHLYFYWYRQILGQKVEFLVSFYNNEISEKSEIFDDQFSVERPDGSNFTLKIRSTKLEDSAMYFCASSEAGRGKVGSDYGYTFGSGTRLTVV.

The chain uses TRBV7-9 and TRBJ1-2, with 7 positions matching TRBD1. The CDR3 length is 15 residues. V lost 2 bases to trimming and J lost 5 bases; unmatched junction nucleotides: 8. Germline values: CDR1 SEHNR, CDR2 FQNEAQ (reference sequence). The CDR3 loop is CASSLNTGVGYGYTF. As DNA, the CDR3 is TGTGCCAGCAGCTTAAACACAGGGGTAGGGTATGGCTACACCTTC.

The chain uses TRBV5-1 and TRBJ1-4; D possibly corresponds to TRBD1 (6 bases). V lost 4 bases and J lost 7, with 20 bases in between. CDR3 length: 16 amino acids. Germline loops: CDR1 SGHRS, CDR2 YFSETQ. The CDR3 bases are TGCGCCAGCAGCCCATCGACAGGAGACCTCGTTGAAAAACTGTTTTTT. Translating gives CASSPSTGDLVEKLFF.

This clone was counted a few times. This chain links TRBV10-3 with TRBJ1-1, with a possible D match to TRBD1 (5 bases). V lost 4 bases to trimming and J lost 5 bases, with 8 bases between them. The V gene's germline CDR1 is ENHRY and CDR2 SYGVKD. The CDR3 has 12 residues. The CDR3 here is CAISVEGTEAFF. The CDR3 nucleotides read TGTGCCATCAGTGTGGAGGGGACTGAAGCTTTCTTT.

The chain uses TRBV5-6 and TRBJ2-1; D unresolved. Deletions cut 1 base from V and 4 bases from J, with 3 bases between. The CDR3 runs to 12 residues. Germline V gene sequence: CDR1 SGHDT, CDR2 YYEEEE. Here the CDR3 reads CASSLRYNEQFF. The CDR3 coding sequence is TGTGCCAGCAGCTTGAGGTACAATGAGCAGTTCTTC. The full variable domain, in which reference TRBV5-6 and TRBJ2-1 provide the parts outside the CDR3, is DAGVTQSPTHLIKTRGQQVTLRCSPKSGHDTVSWYQQALGQGPQFIFQYYEEEERQRGNFPDRFSGHQFPNYSSELNVNALLLGDSALYLCASSLRYNEQFFGPGTRLTVL.

This clone was detected once. The gene calls are TRBV7-2 and TRBJ2-7; 10 bases match TRBD1. The CDR3 has 17 amino acids. Germline V lookup: CDR1 SGHTA, CDR2 FQGNSA. V dropped 1 base and J dropped 1; count of bases not matched to a gene: 7. This chain's CDR3 is CASSLDAGGQGSYEQYF. DNA of the CDR3: TGTGCCAGCAGCTTAGACGCGGGGGGACAGGGGTCCTACGAGCAGTACTTC.

The CDR3 DNA sequence: TGTGCCAGCAGCTTGGGGGTGGAACAGGGGGGAAAGAACACTGAAGCTTTCTTT. It encodes CASSLGVEQGGKNTEAFF. The V gene is TRBV5-4, the J gene TRBJ1-1; 8 bases match TRBD1. Germline V gene data show CDR1 as SGHNT and CDR2 as YYREEE (reference sequence). The ends lost 0 bases at V and 1 base at J; junction bases unmatched: 11. The CDR3 contains 18 residues.

The sample holds one count of this clone. The CDR3 DNA sequence: TGTGCCAGCAGCGTGGGGGGCCGAAATGAGCAGTTCTTC. Translated, it gives CASSVGGRNEQFF. The chain has TRBV9 and TRBJ2-1; D might be TRBD1 or TRBD2, each matching 6 bases. V shed 2 bases and J shed 7 bases, with 10 bases lying between them. This CDR3 is built from 13 residues. From germline, CDR1 is SGDLS and CDR2 YYNGEE.

Remarks on this clone: Other nucleotide sequences in the sample specify the same CDR3. The V gene is TRBV7-9, the J gene TRBJ1-1; D not resolved. The CDR3 contains 11 residues. V lost 3 bases, J lost 1 base, and 0 bases lay in between. Looked up from germline, CDR1 is SEHNR and CDR2 is FQNEAQ (reference sequence). The CDR3 nucleotides are TGTGCCAGCAGCTTGAACACTGAAGCTTTCTTT. Translated: CASSLNTEAFF.

This chain joins TRBV11-3 and TRBJ2-3; 11 bases agree with TRBD1. This CDR3 region has 15 residues. Germline V CDR1 and CDR2: SGHNT, YENEEA. Trimming removed 5 bases from V and 5 bases from J; junction bases left unmatched: 6. DNA of the CDR3: TGTGCCAGCAGCCCCGGGACAGGGGGATTAGATACGCAGTATTTT. It is translated as CASSPGTGGLDTQYF.

The chain uses TRBV7-2 and TRBJ2-5; maybe TRBD1 (6 bases). In germline, CDR1 is SGHTA, CDR2 FQGNSA. Trimming stripped 3 bases from V and 5 bases from J, with 13 bases between. The CDR3 is 14 residues long. The DNA of the CDR3 is TGTGCCAGCAGCTTCTGGGGGCCGGGGGAGACCCAGTACTTC. It translates to CASSFWGPGETQYF.

V is TRBV2 and J is TRBJ2-6; D might be TRBD1 (6 bases). The CDR3 sequence is 15 residues long. Trimming took off 7 bases at V and 0 bases at J, with 10 bases between the two ends. CDR1 and CDR2 (germline): SNHLY, FYNNEI. The CDR3 nucleotides read TGTGCCAGCACCGGACAGCTCTCTGGGGCCAACGTCCTGACTTTC. Encoded protein: CASTGQLSGANVLTF.